The entry below gives a single T cell receptor beta chain sequence along with its context. No antigen is known for it. The sample holds no much larger clone one base away, and base qualities are not on file. Explained via the paper, the treatment or condition label denotes: some 20 received Ad26.COV2.S at low or high dose, single or two shots; 5 received placebo; per-sample allocation not given. Repertoires of vaccine and placebo recipients were sequenced from samples taken on day 63 after the first injection. In Cohort 1b, more than 20 adults aged 18-55 years were enrolled at a single site in Boston, USA, between 29 July and 7 August 2020. Ad26.COV2.S consisted of a replication-incompetent adenovirus type 26 vector by which a prefusion-stabilized SARS-CoV-2 spike protein from the original Wuhan strain was expressed. The immunoSEQ Assay was used to sequence TCRbeta CDR3 regions. After extraction, genomic DNA underwent amplification by bias-controlled multiplex PCR, followed by high-throughput sequencing. Per the source publication's procedure: To quantify the absolute abundance of every unique TCRbeta CDR3 region, sequences were collapsed and filtered. T cell fraction was estimated by normalizing TCRbeta template counts to usable DNA, which was measured by amplifying reference genes present in all nucleated cells. Repertoire TCRs were annotated as SARS-CoV-2-specific when V gene, CDR3 amino acid sequence and J gene were exactly matched to a known reactive TCR set. The reference SARS-CoV-2 TCR set was derived from MIRA and filtered for enrichment in COVID-19-positive ImmuneCODE repertoires, a step that removed public or cross-reactive TCRs. Based on the MIRA antigens, annotated TCRs were further analysed at the level of specific ORF or position within ORF. Depth was the summed frequency of annotated unique rearrangements, while breadth was defined as annotated unique rearrangements over total unique productive rearrangements. Group comparisons of TCR breadth used two-sided Wilcoxon rank-sum tests. Sourced from immuneACCESS, this table was stored by TCRdb with only in-frame sequences that have V and J called. A share of the clones is absent; for the studies checked, an unresolved V gene accounts for under half, and the remainder has no known explanation. From that table come the V and J calls and clone size; the DNA was used to work out D and trimming. For this sample there are some 340,000 clones; about 82% appear just once. Together, the top ten hold 1.9% of the sample.

Including the terminal cysteine and phenylalanine, the CDR3 comprises 11 residues. Of all the DNA, just the CDR3 is kept, 33 bases in frame from base 1. V ends up 1 base short and J 10 bases short, with an unmatched junction base count of 4. Via the germline V gene (reference sequence), CDR1 is GTSNPN and CDR2 SVGIG. This specimen comes from a study of Ad26.COV2.S vaccination and SARS-CoV-2 variants (dated by TCRdb to about 2021). Regarding the research as a whole: Vaccine-arm donors came from COV1001, a multicentre, randomized, double-blind, placebo-controlled phase I-IIa trial of Ad26.COV2.S in healthy adults. Ad26.COV2.S was administered intramuscularly at 5 x 10^10 or 1 x 10^11 viral particles, either as a single shot or as two shots given 56 days apart. The specificity and breadth of SARS-CoV-2-reactive T cell receptors after Ad26.COV2.S vaccination were assessed by TCRbeta repertoire sequencing. A total of around 32 samples were included in the TCR-sequenced set, comprising around 19 Ad26.COV2.S vaccine recipients, 5 placebo recipients and 8 SARS-CoV-2 convalescent individuals. Participants in the trial were split at random into five groups of five each, receiving low-dose or high-dose Ad26.COV2.S once or twice, or else placebo on both occasions. Investigators remained blinded to trial group allocation during experiments and outcome assessment. Results the study describes overall, beyond this receptor: Comparing responses between vaccine doses or regimens was not something the study was powered to do. According to the authors, total T cell responses may have been underestimated by the TCR breadth and depth analyses. Comparable non-spike TCR breadth was observed between vaccine and placebo recipients, consistent with only spike being contained in the vaccine. Substantial breadth of spike-specific CD8+ and CD4+ T cell responses was reported after vaccination. Spike-specific TCR breadth was higher in Ad26.COV2.S recipients than in placebo recipients (P = 0.0014).

The specimen comprised peripheral blood, sampled in a trial of Ad26.COV2.S vaccine versus placebo. This clonotype originated in a person aged 18-65 years who received the Ad26.COV2.S COVID-19 vaccine or a placebo. Recombination linked TRBV30 to TRBJ2-7, with 7 bases aligning to TRBD2. CDR3 sequence: CAWSGRDYQYF. The DNA sequence reads TGTGCCTGGAGTGGTAGGGACTACCAGTACTTC.